These 18 T cell receptor beta chains share one sample of origin, sequenced in a study of blood T cells in healthy people across ages. Next came a second PCR, run for roughly 6 to 11 cycles, which used a sample-barcoded 5' primer along with a J-beta primer mix. TCRdb analysed the 5' RACE reads with MiXCR anew, one entry per CDR3 protein. The profile shows 650,000 to 800,000 distinct CDR3 sequences, 44% of them singletons. Sequenced material: blood. The origin of the receptors is a man aged 55-75 years in good health.

This clonotype was counted at least ten times. This chain joins TRBV12-3 or TRBV12-4 and TRBJ2-7; 9 nucleotides align to TRBD1. The V gene end was trimmed by 6 bases and the J gene end by 1 base; junction bases not matched to a gene: 7. The CDR3 is 15 residues long. CDR3 protein: CASSKTGTGSYEQYF. The CDR3 nucleotides are TGTGCCAGCAGCAAAACCGGGACAGGGTCCTACGAGCAGTACTTC.

V gene TRBV7-2 combines with J gene TRBJ1-5; D gene ambiguous. CDR1 SGHTA and CDR2 FQGNSA come from the germline V gene. The CDR3 has 13 residues. Trimming removed 0 bases from V and 7 bases from J, with 7 bases in between. The CDR3 DNA follows: TGTGCCAGCAGCTTAGCAGTTGAGCAGCCCCAGCATTTT. Its translation: CASSLAVEQPQHF.

The chain couples TRBV12-3 or TRBV12-4 to TRBJ2-5; TRBD1 or TRBD2 may be the D gene (5 bases each). CDR3 length: 14 residues. Trimming took off 3 bases at V and 8 bases at J, with 16 bases between the two ends. The CDR3 reads CASSLGPGTYTQYF. CDR3 nucleotide sequence: TGTGCCAGCAGTTTGGGTCCCGGGACCTATACCCAGTACTTC.

This clonotype came up once. This chain links TRBV6-1 with TRBJ2-3, with D perhaps given as TRBD1 or TRBD2 (6 bases each). V dropped 10 bases and J dropped 3 bases, with 20 bases sitting between them. The germline V gene has CDR1 MNHNS and CDR2 SASEGT. This CDR3 is 15 amino acids long. The CDR3 DNA sequence: TGTGCCAACAGGGCCGGCGGGGCGAGGACAGATACGCAGTATTTT. This sequence encodes CANRAGGARTDTQYF.

J is TRBJ2-1 and V is TRBV5-1; tentatively, D is TRBD1 (5 bases). Deletions cut 2 bases from V and 7 bases from J, with 19 bases between. The CDR3 runs 16 residues. Looked up from germline, CDR1 is SGHRS and CDR2 is YFSETQ. The CDR3, as DNA: TGCGCCAGCAGCTTCTTGACGCAGGGTAGGGGAAATGAGCAGTTCTTC. Translating gives CASSFLTQGRGNEQFF.

This clonotype was detected a few times. The gene calls are TRBV4-3 and TRBJ2-4, with D possibly matching TRBD1 (5 bases). The CDR3 loop spans 18 amino acids. V dropped 1 base and J dropped 0 bases, with 16 bases sitting between them. The V gene's germline CDR1 is LGHNA and CDR2 YSLEER. As DNA, the CDR3 is TGCGCCAGCAGCCAAGCTTACAGGATAGAATTAGCCAAAAACATTCAGTACTTC. Translating gives CASSQAYRIELAKNIQYF.

This rearrangement joins TRBV2 to TRBJ2-5; 10 bases agree with TRBD2. The length of the CDR3 is 15 residues. With V trimmed by 4 bases and J by 2 bases, 4 bases remained unmatched. CDR1 and CDR2 from the germline V gene are SNHLY and FYNNEI. The CDR3 coding sequence is TGTGCCAGCAGTGTTAGCGGGGGGTATCAAGAGACCCAGTACTTC. Its translation: CASSVSGGYQETQYF.

V gene TRBV29-1 combines with J gene TRBJ1-2; 7 positions agree with TRBD1. Trimming took 3 bases from V and 1 from J; bases not matched to a gene: 5. CDR1 and CDR2 from the germline V gene are SQVTM and ANQGSEA. The CDR3 runs to 14 residues. Here the CDR3 DNA reads TGCAGCGTTGACCTAAGGGACAGTAACTATGGCTACACCTTC. Translated, it gives CSVDLRDSNYGYTF.

V is TRBV10-3 and J is TRBJ2-3, with 13 bases identical to TRBD2. J was trimmed by 6 bases and V by 5 bases; bases with no gene match: 2. CDR3 length: 14 amino acids. In germline, CDR1 is ENHRY, CDR2 SYGVKD. Here the CDR3 reads CAISTSGGVDTQYF. DNA for the CDR3: TGTGCCATCAGTACTAGCGGGGGGGTGGATACGCAGTATTTT.

Regarding this clonotype: One end of the junction does not line up with germline, which may come from a read error. The chain employs TRBV6-5 and TRBJ2-6; D gene unclear. CDR3 length: 18 amino acids. Germline values: CDR1 MNHEY, CDR2 SVGAGI. For the CDR3, the DNA is TGTGCCAGCGGTTACTCGCCCCAGCTACCTTCTGGGGCCAACGTCCTGACTTTC. Residues: CASGYSPQLPSGANVLTF.

The rearrangement joins TRBV14 to TRBJ1-6; D is uncertain. Germline values: CDR1 SGHDN, CDR2 FVKESK. The germline V and J ends were trimmed by 3 bases and 4 bases, with 16 bases remaining between them. CDR3 length: 17 amino acids. DNA for the CDR3: TGTGCCAGCAGCCATCGTCGGAGCGACCTATATAATTCACCCCTCCACTTT. This gives the protein CASSHRRSDLYNSPLHF. The full variable domain, completed using reference TRBV14 and TRBJ1-6, is EAGVTQFPSHSVIEKGQTVTLRCDPISGHDNLYWYRRVMGKEIKFLLHFVKESKQDESGMPNNRFLAERTGGTYSTLKVQPAELEDSGVYFCASSHRRSDLYNSPLHFGNGTRLTVT.

This clonotype was found many times. V is TRBV4-3 and J is TRBJ2-6; weak D call: TRBD2 (6 bases). Trimming removed 0 bases at V and 8 bases at J, with 8 bases between. This CDR3 spans 14 amino acids. Germline V gene lookup returns CDR1 LGHNA and CDR2 YSLEER. The CDR3 nucleotides are TGCGCCAGCAGCCAAGAGGAGGGCTCCAACGTCCTGACTTTC. Encoded protein: CASSQEEGSNVLTF.

This clonotype appeared a few times. The chain carries TRBV27 and TRBJ2-7, with D tentatively TRBD2 (5 bases). The V end was cut by 4 bases, the J end by 4 bases, with 17 bases between. CDR3 length equals 15 residues. CDR1 and CDR2 (germline): MNHEY, SMNVEV (reference sequence). This chain's CDR3 is CASSSRVGSGYEQYF. In DNA, the CDR3 is TGTGCCAGCAGTTCGAGGGTCGGGTCAGGTTACGAGCAGTACTTC.

This clonotype was seen only a few times. The chain couples TRBV6-2 or TRBV6-3 to TRBJ2-3; TRBD2 aligns across 11 bases. CDR1 is MNHEY, CDR2 SVGEGT, per germline. This CDR3 has 17 residues. The V and J ends lost 6 bases and 1 base, in that order; junction bases with no gene match: 9. CDR3 sequence reads: CASRRDGLAGGTDTQYF. CDR3 nucleotide sequence: TGTGCCAGCAGACGGGACGGACTAGCGGGTGGCACAGATACGCAGTATTTT.

The chain employs TRBV20-1 and TRBJ2-7; 11 positions agree with TRBD2. This CDR3 is 17 amino acids long. Germline V CDR1 and CDR2: DFQATT, SNEGSKA (reference sequence). J was trimmed by 3 bases and V by 0 bases; bases with no gene match: 10. The DNA of the CDR3 is TGCAGTGCTAGAGATGATAGACCTAGCGGGGGGTTCTACGAGCAGTACTTC. Its protein is CSARDDRPSGGFYEQYF.

This chain uses TRBV28 with TRBJ2-5; possible D gene TRBD1, 5 bases. This CDR3 region has 13 residues. In germline, CDR1 is MDHEN, CDR2 SYDVKM. V shed 5 bases and J shed 13 bases, with 20 bases lying between them. CDR3 coding DNA: TGTGCCAGCAGTACAGGAGCCTCGTACGAGCGGTACTTC. The encoded protein is CASSTGASYERYF.

The chain combines TRBV4-1 with TRBJ2-5; 8 nucleotides agree with TRBD2. With 0 bases clipped from V and 0 bases from J, the junction kept 6 bases outside the gene matches. The CDR3 loop spans 17 amino acids. Germline V lookup: CDR1 MGHRA, CDR2 YSYEKL. CDR3 loop: CASSQDGGAGYQETQYF. The CDR3 DNA sequence: TGCGCCAGCAGCCAAGACGGGGGGGCGGGGTACCAAGAGACCCAGTACTTC.

The chain has TRBV2 and TRBJ1-2; the match to TRBD1 covers 8 bases. The ends lost 6 bases at V and 2 bases at J; junction bases unmatched: 8. Looked up from germline, CDR1 is SNHLY and CDR2 is FYNNEI. CDR3 size: 15 residues. The CDR3 sequence is CASRGGQGVNYGYTF. CDR3 nucleotide sequence: TGTGCCAGCAGAGGTGGACAGGGCGTAAACTATGGCTACACCTTC.